The subject of this entry is one T cell receptor (beta chain). These data are taken from a study of CD8 T cells in Susac syndrome. Study background: Patients with Susac syndrome were, at the time of blood collection, therapy-naive, maintained on corticosteroids, or maintained on intravenous immunoglobulin alone.

All included Susac syndrome patients satisfied recently defined diagnostic criteria for definite or probable disease. Germline CDR1 SGHRS, CDR2 YFSETQ. The length of the CDR3 is 15 residues. Trimming left V 0 bases short and J 1 base short, with 10 bases between. Random-hexamer reverse transcription was applied to about 0.45 to 1 ug RNA. TCRdb reprocessed the immunoSEQ multiplex PCR reads with MiXCR, giving one entry per CDR3 protein. The data contain some 130,000 distinct CDR3 sequences, 85% to 95% of them singletons. The sequence was collected from a human donor with Susac syndrome. V and J are TRBV5-1 and TRBJ1-1; D unclear. Material for sequencing was CD8+ T cells from PBMCs. The CDR3 DNA follows: TGCGCCAGCAGCTTGGGCACGGGATCGAACACTGAAGCTTTCTTT. It encodes CASSLGTGSNTEAFF. Looking up the rest from reference TRBV5-1 and TRBJ1-1 gives the full variable domain: KAGVTQTPRYLIKTRGQQVTLSCSPISGHRSVSWYQQTPGQGLQFLFEYFSETQRNKGNFPGRFSGRQFSNSRSEMNVSTLELGDSALYLCASSLGTGSNTEAFFGQGTRLTVV.